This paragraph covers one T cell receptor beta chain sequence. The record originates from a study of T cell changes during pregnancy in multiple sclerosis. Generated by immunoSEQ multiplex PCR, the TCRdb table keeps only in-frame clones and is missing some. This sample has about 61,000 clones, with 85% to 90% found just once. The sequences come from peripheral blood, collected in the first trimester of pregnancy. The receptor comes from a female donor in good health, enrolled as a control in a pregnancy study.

CDR3 loop: CASRAWGQGYNEQYF. CDR3 nucleotides: TGTGCCAGCAGAGCTTGGGGACAGGGATACAACGAGCAGTACTTC. This chain uses TRBV6-6 with TRBJ2-7; TRBD1 aligns across 9 bases. The ends lost 6 bases at V and 5 bases at J; junction bases unmatched: 11. Germline values: CDR1 MNHNY, CDR2 SVGAGI (reference sequence). This CDR3 comprises 15 residues.